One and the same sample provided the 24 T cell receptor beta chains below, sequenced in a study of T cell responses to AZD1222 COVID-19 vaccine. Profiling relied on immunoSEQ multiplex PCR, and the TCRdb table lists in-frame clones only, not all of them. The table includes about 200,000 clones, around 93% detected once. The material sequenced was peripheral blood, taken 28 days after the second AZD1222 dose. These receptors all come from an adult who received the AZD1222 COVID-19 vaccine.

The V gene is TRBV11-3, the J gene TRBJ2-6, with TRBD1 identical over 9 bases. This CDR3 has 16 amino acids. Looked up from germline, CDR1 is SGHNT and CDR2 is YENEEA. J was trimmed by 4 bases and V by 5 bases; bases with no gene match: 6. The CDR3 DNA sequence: TGTGCCAGCAGCCCTGGACAGGGGCGAGGGGCCAACGTCCTGACTTTC. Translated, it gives CASSPGQGRGANVLTF. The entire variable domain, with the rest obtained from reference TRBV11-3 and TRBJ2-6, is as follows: EAGVVQSPRYKIIEKKQPVAFWCNPISGHNTLYWYLQNLGQGPELLIRYENEEAVDDSQLPKDRFSAERLKGVDSTLKIQPAELGDSAVYLCASSPGQGRGANVLTFGAGSRLTVL.

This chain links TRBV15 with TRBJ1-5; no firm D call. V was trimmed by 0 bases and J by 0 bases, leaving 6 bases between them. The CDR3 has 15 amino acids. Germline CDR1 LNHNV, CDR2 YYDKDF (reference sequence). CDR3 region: CATSRDGYSNQPQHF. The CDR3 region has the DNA TGTGCCACCAGCAGAGACGGGTATAGCAATCAGCCCCAGCATTTT.

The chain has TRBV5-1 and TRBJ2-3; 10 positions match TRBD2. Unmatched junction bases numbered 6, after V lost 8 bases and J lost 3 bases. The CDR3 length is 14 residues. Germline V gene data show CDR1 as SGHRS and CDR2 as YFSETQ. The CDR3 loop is CASLLAGPTDTQYF. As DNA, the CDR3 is TGCGCCAGTTTACTAGCGGGGCCGACAGATACGCAGTATTTT.

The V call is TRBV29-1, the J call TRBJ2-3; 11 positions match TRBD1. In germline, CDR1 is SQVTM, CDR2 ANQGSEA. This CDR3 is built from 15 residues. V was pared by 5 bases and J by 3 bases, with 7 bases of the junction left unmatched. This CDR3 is CSVRLGTGGTDTQYF. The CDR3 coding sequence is TGCAGCGTTAGGTTAGGGACAGGGGGGACAGATACGCAGTATTTT.

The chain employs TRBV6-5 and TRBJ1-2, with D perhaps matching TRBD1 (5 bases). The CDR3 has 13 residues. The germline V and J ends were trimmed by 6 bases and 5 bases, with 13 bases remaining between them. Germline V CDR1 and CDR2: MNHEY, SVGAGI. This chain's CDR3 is CASSRDGVYGYTF. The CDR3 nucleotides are TGTGCCAGCAGCCGGGACGGAGTTTATGGCTACACCTTC.

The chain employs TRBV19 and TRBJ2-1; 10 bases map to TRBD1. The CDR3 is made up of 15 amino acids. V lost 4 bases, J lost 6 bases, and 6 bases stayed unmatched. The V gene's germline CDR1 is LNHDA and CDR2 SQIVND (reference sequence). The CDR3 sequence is CASSKTGQGVNEQFF. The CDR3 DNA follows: TGTGCCAGTAGTAAAACCGGACAGGGGGTCAATGAGCAGTTCTTC.

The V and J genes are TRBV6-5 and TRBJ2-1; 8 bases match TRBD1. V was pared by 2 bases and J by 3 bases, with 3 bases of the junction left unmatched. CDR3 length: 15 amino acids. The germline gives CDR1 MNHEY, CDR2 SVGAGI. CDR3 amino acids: CASSYGRGLYNEQFF. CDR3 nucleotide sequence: TGTGCCAGCAGTTACGGCAGGGGGCTCTACAATGAGCAGTTCTTC.

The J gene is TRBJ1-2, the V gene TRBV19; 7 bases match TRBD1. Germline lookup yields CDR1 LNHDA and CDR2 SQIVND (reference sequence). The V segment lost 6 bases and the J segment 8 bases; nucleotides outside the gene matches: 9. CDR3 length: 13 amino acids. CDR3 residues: CASRPGQLEGYTF. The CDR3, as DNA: TGTGCCAGTAGACCGGGACAGTTGGAAGGCTACACCTTC.

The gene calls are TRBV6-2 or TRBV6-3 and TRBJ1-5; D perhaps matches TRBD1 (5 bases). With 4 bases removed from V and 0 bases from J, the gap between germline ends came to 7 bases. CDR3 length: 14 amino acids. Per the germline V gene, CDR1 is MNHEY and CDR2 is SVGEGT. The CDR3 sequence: CASSWDASNQPQHF. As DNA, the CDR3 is TGTGCCAGCAGTTGGGACGCTAGCAATCAGCCCCAGCATTTT.

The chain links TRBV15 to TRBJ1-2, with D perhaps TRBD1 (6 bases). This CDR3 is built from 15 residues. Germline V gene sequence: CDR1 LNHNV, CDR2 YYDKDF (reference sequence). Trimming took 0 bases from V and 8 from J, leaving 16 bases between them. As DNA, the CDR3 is TGTGCCACCAGCAGAGAAGGCAGGGGACTTGGAGGCTACACCTTC. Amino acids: CATSREGRGLGGYTF.

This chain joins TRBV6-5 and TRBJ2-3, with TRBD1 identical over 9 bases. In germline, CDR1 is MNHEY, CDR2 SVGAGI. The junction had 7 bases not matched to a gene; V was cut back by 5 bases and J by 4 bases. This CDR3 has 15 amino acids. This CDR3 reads CASSRTGALADTQYF. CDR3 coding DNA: TGTGCCAGCAGTAGGACAGGGGCCCTGGCAGATACGCAGTATTTT.

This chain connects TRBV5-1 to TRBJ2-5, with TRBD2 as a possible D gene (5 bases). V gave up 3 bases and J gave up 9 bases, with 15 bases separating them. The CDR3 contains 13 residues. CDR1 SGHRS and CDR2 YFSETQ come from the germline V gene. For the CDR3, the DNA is TGCGCCAGCAGCTATGGGGAAGGAGCGGCCCAGTACTTC. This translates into CASSYGEGAAQYF.

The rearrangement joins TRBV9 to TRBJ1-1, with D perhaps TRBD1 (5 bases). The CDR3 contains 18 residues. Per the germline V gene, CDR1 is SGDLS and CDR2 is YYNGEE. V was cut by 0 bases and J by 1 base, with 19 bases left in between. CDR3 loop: CASSVVPHGGAENTEAFF. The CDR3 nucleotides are TGTGCCAGCAGCGTAGTGCCCCACGGAGGGGCGGAGAACACTGAAGCTTTCTTT.

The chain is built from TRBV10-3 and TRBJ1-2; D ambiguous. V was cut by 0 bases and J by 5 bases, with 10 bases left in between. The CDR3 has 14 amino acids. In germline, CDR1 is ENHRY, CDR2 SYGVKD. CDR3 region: CAISESQELYGYTF. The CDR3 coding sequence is TGTGCCATCAGTGAGTCGCAGGAATTGTATGGCTACACCTTC.

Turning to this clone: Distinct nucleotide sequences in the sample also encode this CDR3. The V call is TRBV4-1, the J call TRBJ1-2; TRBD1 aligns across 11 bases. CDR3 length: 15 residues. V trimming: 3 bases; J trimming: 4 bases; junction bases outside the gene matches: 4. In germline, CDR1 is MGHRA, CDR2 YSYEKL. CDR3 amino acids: CASSQGDRGAYGYTF. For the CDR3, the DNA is TGCGCCAGCAGCCAGGGGGACAGGGGGGCCTATGGCTACACCTTC.

CDR3 DNA sequence: TGTGCCAGCAGGGACTCTAGCGTCGGCGATCACGAGCAGTACTTC. Translating it yields CASRDSSVGDHEQYF. The chain links TRBV27 to TRBJ2-7; a weak D match, TRBD2 (6 bases). This CDR3 is built from 15 residues. From germline, CDR1 is MNHEY and CDR2 SMNVEV (reference sequence). The V gene lost 6 bases and the J gene lost 5 bases, with 20 bases spanning the gap.

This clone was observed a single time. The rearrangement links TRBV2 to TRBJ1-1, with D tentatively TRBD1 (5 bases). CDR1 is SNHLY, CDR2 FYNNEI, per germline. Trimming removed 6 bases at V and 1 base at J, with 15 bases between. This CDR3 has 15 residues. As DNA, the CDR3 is TGTGCCAGCAGGGCCGCCTGGGGGAGGAACACTGAAGCTTTCTTT. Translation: CASRAAWGRNTEAFF.

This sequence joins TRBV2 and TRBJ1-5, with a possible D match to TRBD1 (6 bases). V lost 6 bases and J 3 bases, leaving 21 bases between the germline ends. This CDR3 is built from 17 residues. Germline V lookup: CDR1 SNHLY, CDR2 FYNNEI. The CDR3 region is CASRGAPGTSLNQPQHF. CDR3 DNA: TGTGCCAGCAGGGGGGCCCCCGGGACATCACTCAATCAGCCCCAGCATTTT.

The CDR3 region is CASKGSLNTGELFF. The CDR3 DNA sequence: TGTGCCAGCAAGGGATCCTTAAACACCGGGGAGCTGTTTTTT. The rearrangement joins TRBV6-5 to TRBJ2-2, with D unclear. Germline lookup yields CDR1 MNHEY and CDR2 SVGAGI. This CDR3 contains 14 residues. Trimming stripped 7 bases from V and 2 bases from J, with 11 bases between.

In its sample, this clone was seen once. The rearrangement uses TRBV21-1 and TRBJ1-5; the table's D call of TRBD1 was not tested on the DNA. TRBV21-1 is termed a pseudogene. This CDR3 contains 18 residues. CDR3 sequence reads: CASAYEHSRRHSNQPQHF. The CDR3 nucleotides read TGTGCCAGCGCTTACGAACACAGCCGTCGCCATAGCAATCAGCCCCAGCATTTT.

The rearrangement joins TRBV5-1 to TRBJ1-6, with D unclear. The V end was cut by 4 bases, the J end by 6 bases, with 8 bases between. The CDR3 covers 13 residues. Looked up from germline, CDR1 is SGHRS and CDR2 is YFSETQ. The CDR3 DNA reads TGCGCCAGCAGCACAGACCTTAATTCACCCCTCCACTTT. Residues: CASSTDLNSPLHF.

CDR3 sequence reads: CASSQDRAGLGEQFF. The CDR3 bases are TGCGCCAGCAGCCAAGATCGGGCGGGCCTGGGGGAGCAGTTCTTC. This rearrangement joins TRBV4-1 to TRBJ2-1, with a weak D call TRBD2 (5 bases). Per the germline V gene, CDR1 is MGHRA and CDR2 is YSYEKL. V lost 0 bases to trimming and J lost 10 bases, with 16 bases between them. The CDR3 covers 15 residues.

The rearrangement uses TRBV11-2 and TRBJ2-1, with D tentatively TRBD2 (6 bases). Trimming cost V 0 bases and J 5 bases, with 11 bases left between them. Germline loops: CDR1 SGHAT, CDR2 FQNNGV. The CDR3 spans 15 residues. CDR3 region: CASSLDYGGNNEQFF. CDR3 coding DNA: TGTGCCAGCAGCTTAGATTATGGGGGGAACAATGAGCAGTTCTTC. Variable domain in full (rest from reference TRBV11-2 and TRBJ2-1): EAGVAQSPRYKIIEKRQSVAFWCNPISGHATLYWYQQILGQGPKLLIQFQNNGVVDDSQLPKDRFSAERLKGVDSTLKIQPAKLEDSAVYLCASSLDYGGNNEQFFGPGTRLTVL.

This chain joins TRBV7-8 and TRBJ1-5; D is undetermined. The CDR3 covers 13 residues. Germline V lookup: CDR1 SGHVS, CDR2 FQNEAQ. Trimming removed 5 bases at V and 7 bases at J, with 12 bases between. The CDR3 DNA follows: TGTGCCAGCAGCATTCAGTGGGCCCAGCCCCAGCATTTT. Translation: CASSIQWAQPQHF. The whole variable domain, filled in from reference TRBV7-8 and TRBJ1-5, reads GAGVSQSPRYKVAKRGQDVALRCDPISGHVSLFWYQQALGQGPEFLTYFQNEAQLDKSGLPSDRFFAERPEGSVSTLKIQRTQQEDSAVYLCASSIQWAQPQHFGDGTRLSIL.